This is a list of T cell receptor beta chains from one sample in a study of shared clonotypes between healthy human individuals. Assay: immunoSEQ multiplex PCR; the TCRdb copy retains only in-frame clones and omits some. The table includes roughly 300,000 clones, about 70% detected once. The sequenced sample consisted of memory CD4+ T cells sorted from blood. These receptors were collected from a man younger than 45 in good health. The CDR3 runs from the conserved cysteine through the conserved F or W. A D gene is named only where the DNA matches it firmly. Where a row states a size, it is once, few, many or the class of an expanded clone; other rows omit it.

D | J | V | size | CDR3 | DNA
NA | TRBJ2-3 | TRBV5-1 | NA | CASSLDRDTQYF | TGCGCCAGCAGCCTGGATAGGGATACGCAGTATTTT
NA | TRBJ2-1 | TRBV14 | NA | CASSPRPFDNEQFF | TGTGCCAGCAGCCCACGACCCTTTGACAATGAGCAGTTCTTC
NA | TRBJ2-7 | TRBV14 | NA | CASSQGLEIYEQYF | TGTGCCAGCAGCCAAGGGCTAGAAATCTACGAGCAGTACTTC
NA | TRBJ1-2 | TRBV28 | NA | CASRSPGRAGDYGYTF | TGTGCCAGCAGATCCCCGGGACGGGCTGGGGACTATGGCTACACCTTC
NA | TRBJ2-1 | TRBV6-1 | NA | CASSTGLQANEQFF | TGTGCCAGCAGCACAGGGCTCCAGGCCAATGAGCAGTTCTTC
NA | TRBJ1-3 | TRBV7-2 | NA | CASSLDQSSGNTIYF | TGTGCCAGCAGCTTAGACCAGAGCTCTGGAAACACCATATATTTT
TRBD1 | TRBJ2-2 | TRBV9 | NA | CASSPEVRGPAGELFF | TGTGCCAGCAGCCCTGAGGTCAGGGGGCCGGCCGGGGAGCTGTTTTTT
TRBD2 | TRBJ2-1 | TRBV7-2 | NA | CASSRPGTSVGNEQFF | TGTGCCAGCAGCCGTCCCGGGACTAGCGTGGGCAATGAGCAGTTCTTC
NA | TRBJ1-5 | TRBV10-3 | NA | CAISSQGLPQHF | TGTGCCATCAGTTCCCAGGGTCTTCCCCAGCATTTT
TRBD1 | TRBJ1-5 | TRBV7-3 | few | CASSSPPGQDYSNQPQHF | TGTGCCAGCAGCTCCCCCCCGGGACAGGATTATAGCAATCAGCCCCAGCATTTT
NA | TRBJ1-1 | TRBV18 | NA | CASSPPQGGSAEAFF | TGTGCCAGCTCACCACCGCAGGGAGGGTCGGCTGAAGCTTTCTTT
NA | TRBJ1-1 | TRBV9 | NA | CASSAHRVDNTEAFF | TGTGCCAGCAGCGCCCACAGGGTCGATAACACTGAAGCTTTCTTT
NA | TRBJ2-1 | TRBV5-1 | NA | CASSLNAGYNEQFF | TGCGCCAGCAGCTTGAACGCGGGGTACAATGAGCAGTTCTTC
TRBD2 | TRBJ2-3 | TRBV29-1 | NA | CSVAPRGGDTQYF | TGCAGCGTTGCCCCCCGGGGGGGGGATACGCAGTATTTT
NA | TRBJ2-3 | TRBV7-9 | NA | CASSIYYPNQNTDTQYF | TGTGCCAGCAGCATCTATTACCCAAACCAAAACACAGATACGCAGTATTTT
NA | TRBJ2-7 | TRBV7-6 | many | CASSLLSGQTYEQYF | TGTGCCAGCAGCTTACTGTCAGGACAGACCTACGAGCAGTACTTC
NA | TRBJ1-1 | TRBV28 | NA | CASSLSTANTEAFF | TGTGCCAGCAGTTTGTCGACAGCGAACACTGAAGCTTTCTTT
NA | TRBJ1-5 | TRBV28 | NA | CASSFPNQPQHF | TGTGCCAGCAGTTTTCCAAATCAGCCCCAGCATTTT
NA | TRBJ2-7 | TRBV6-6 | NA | CASSYSGQGGYEQYF | TGTGCCAGCAGTTACTCAGGGCAGGGGGGCTACGAGCAGTACTTC
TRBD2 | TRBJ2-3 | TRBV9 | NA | CASSVTSEISTDTQYF | TGTGCCAGCAGCGTAACTAGCGAGATATCCACAGATACGCAGTATTTT
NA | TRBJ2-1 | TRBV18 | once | CASSPQQGNNEQFF | TGTGCCAGCTCACCGCAGCAGGGAAACAATGAGCAGTTCTTC
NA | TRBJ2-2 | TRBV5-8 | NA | CASSITRGPGELFF | TGTGCCAGCAGCATCACCAGGGGCCCCGGGGAGCTGTTTTTT
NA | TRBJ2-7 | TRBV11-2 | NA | CAGSTGYPYEQYF | TGTGCCGGCAGTACAGGGTACCCCTACGAGCAGTACTTC
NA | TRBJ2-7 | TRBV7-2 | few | CASSSNRAAYEQYF | TGTGCCAGCAGCTCCAACAGGGCCGCCTACGAGCAGTACTTC
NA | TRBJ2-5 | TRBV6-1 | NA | CASRVVETQYF | TGTGCCAGCAGAGTCGTCGAGACCCAGTACTTC
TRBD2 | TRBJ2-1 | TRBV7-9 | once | CASLLGGSIWNEQFF | TGTGCCAGTCTCTTAGGCGGGAGTATTTGGAATGAGCAGTTCTTC
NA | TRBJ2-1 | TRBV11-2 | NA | CASSLGMSNNNEQFF | TGTGCCAGCAGCTTAGGCATGTCAAATAACAATGAGCAGTTCTTC
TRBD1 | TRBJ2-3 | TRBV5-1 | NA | CASSPRQGRGTDTQYF | TGCGCCAGCAGCCCCCGACAGGGAAGGGGTACAGATACGCAGTATTTT
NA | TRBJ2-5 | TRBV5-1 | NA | CASSLKGPQETQYF | TGCGCCAGCAGCTTAAAGGGGCCCCAAGAGACCCAGTACTTC
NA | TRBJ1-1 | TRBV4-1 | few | CASISMVNTEAFF | TGCGCCAGCATCAGTATGGTGAACACTGAAGCTTTCTTT
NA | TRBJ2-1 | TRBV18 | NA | CASSPRYNEQFF | TGTGCCAGCTCACCGAGGTACAATGAGCAGTTCTTC
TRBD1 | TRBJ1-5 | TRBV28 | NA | CASSSQQGGQPQHF | TGTGCCAGCAGTTCACAGCAGGGGGGACAGCCCCAGCATTTT
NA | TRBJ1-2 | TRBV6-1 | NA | CASSSSDSSVYGYTF | NA
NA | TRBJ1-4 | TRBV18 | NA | CASLTLSEGKLFF | TGTGCCAGCTTGACATTGTCGGAGGGAAAACTGTTTTTT
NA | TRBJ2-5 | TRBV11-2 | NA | CASSLTMEPQYF | TGTGCCAGCAGCCTCACCATGGAGCCCCAGTACTTC
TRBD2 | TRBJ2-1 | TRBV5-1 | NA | CASSLVTSGVGDNEQFF | TGCGCCAGCAGCCTGGTGACTAGCGGAGTGGGTGACAATGAGCAGTTCTTC
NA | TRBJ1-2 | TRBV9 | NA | CASSPRGSYGYTF | TGTGCCAGCAGCCCCAGGGGATCGTATGGCTACACCTTC
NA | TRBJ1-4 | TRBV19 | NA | CASTPGLGPRNEKLFF | TGTGCCAGTACCCCAGGGTTGGGACCTCGAAATGAAAAACTGTTTTTT
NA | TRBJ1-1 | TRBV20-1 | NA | CSARMITEAFF | TGCAGTGCTAGAATGATTACTGAAGCTTTCTTT
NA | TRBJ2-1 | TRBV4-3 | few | CASSHLLDHTYNEQFF | TGCGCCAGCAGCCACTTACTTGACCACACCTACAATGAGCAGTTCTTC
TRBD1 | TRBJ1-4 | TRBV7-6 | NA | CASSLGNRGSNEKLFF | TGTGCCAGCAGCTTAGGCAACAGGGGGTCGAATGAAAAACTGTTTTTT
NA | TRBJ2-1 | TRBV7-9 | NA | CASSSLYNEQFF | TGTGCCAGCAGCTCCCTTTACAATGAGCAGTTCTTC
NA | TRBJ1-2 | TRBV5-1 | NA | CASSWGVERGYTF | TGCGCCAGCAGCTGGGGGGTGGAGCGTGGCTACACCTTC
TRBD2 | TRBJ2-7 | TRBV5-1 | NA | CASSPTSAKGEQYF | TGCGCCAGCAGCCCGACTAGCGCCAAAGGGGAGCAGTACTTC
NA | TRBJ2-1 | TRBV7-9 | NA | CASSSGPQFF | TGTGCCAGCAGCTCGGGACCTCAGTTCTTC
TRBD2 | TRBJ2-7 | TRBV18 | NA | CASSPGLAGSYEQYF | TGTGCCAGCTCGCCGGGACTAGCGGGTTCCTACGAGCAGTACTTC
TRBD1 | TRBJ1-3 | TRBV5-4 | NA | CASSLSTGGISGNTIYF | TGTGCCAGCAGCTTGAGTACAGGGGGAATCTCTGGAAACACCATATATTTT
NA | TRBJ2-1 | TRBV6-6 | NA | CASSYPGRAEQFF | TGTGCCAGCAGTTACCCGGGCAGGGCTGAGCAGTTCTTC
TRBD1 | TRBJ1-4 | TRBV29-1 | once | CSVEGGQARLFF | TGCAGCGTTGAAGGGGGACAGGCGAGACTGTTTTTT
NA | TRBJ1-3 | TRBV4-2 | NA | CASSQGGTGSGNTIYF | TGTGCCAGCAGCCAAGGAGGAACTGGGTCCGGAAACACCATATATTTT
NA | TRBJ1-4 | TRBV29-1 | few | CSVRRPTNEKLFF | TGCAGCGTTCGTCGACCAACTAATGAAAAACTGTTTTTT
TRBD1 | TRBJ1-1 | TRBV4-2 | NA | CASSPQGQVETEAFF | TGTGCCAGCAGCCCCCAGGGACAGGTAGAAACTGAAGCTTTCTTT
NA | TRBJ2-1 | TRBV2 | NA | CASSELSDNEQFF | TGTGCCAGCAGTGAATTATCAGACAATGAGCAGTTCTTC
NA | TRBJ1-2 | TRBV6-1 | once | CASSELGVYGYTF | TGTGCCAGCAGTGAACTGGGAGTCTATGGCTACACCTTC
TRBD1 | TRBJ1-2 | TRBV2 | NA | CASNRGQGSQHYGYTF | TGTGCCAGCAATAGGGGACAGGGATCACAACACTATGGCTACACCTTC